The next 10 T cell receptor beta chains were all read from a single sample in a study of T cells after yellow fever vaccination. MiXCR, run by TCRdb on the 5' RACE reads, gives a single entry per CDR3 protein. The data show about 320,000 distinct CDR3 sequences, over 3.5% seen once. The starting material was PBMCs, obtained 15 days after the yellow fever booster vaccination. These receptors were taken from a man aged 18 to 30 who received the YFV17D yellow fever vaccine.

This clonotype was seen a handful of times. The chain employs TRBV2 and TRBJ1-5; D call uncertain. V dropped 6 bases and J dropped 0 bases, with 15 bases sitting between them. This CDR3 is 16 amino acids long. CDR1 and CDR2 from the germline V gene are SNHLY and FYNNEI. Here the CDR3 DNA reads TGTGCCAGCAGGGAGTCGGCGGCATATAGCAATCAGCCCCAGCATTTT. Translating it yields CASRESAAYSNQPQHF.

This clonotype has a handful of counts. The chain joins TRBV20-1 to TRBJ1-5; the D is unclear. This CDR3 is 14 amino acids long. V was pared by 6 bases and J by 9 bases, with 21 bases between. Germline V gene data show CDR1 as DFQATT and CDR2 as SNEGSKA (reference sequence). CDR3 sequence reads: CSAPGRAGGRPQHF. In DNA form, the CDR3 reads TGCAGTGCACCGGGGAGGGCGGGAGGTCGGCCCCAGCATTTT.

V usage is TRBV6-2 or TRBV6-3 and J usage is TRBJ1-5, with TRBD1 identical over 7 bases. V was pared by 2 bases and J by 5 bases, with 15 bases of the junction left unmatched. The CDR3 is made up of 18 amino acids. Germline V gene lookup returns CDR1 MNHEY and CDR2 SVGEGT. CDR3 amino acids: CASSYLSGQGQYHQPQHF. The CDR3 nucleotides read TGTGCCAGCAGTTACCTATCCGGTCAGGGACAGTACCATCAGCCCCAGCATTTT.

This clonotype was detected ten times or more. The rearrangement joins TRBV4-1 to TRBJ2-2; D is undetermined. Trimming removed 0 bases at V and 5 bases at J, with 4 bases between. Per the germline V gene, CDR1 is MGHRA and CDR2 is YSYEKL. This CDR3 contains 13 residues. The CDR3 DNA reads TGCGCCAGCAGCCAAGATTCGACCGGGGAGCTGTTTTTT. This gives the protein CASSQDSTGELFF.

This clonotype occurred a few times. The rearrangement uses TRBV28 and TRBJ2-4, with D tentatively TRBD2 (6 bases). Germline assignment: CDR1 MDHEN and CDR2 SYDVKM. Trimming left V 7 bases short and J 0 bases short, with 10 bases between. The CDR3 has 14 amino acids. The CDR3 region is CASNLGGAKNIQYF. CDR3 DNA sequence: TGTGCCAGCAACCTGGGGGGAGCCAAAAACATTCAGTACTTC.

This chain connects TRBV7-2 to TRBJ2-1; TRBD2 matches at 7 bases. The CDR3 consists of 15 residues. The V segment lost 0 bases and the J segment 10 bases; nucleotides outside the gene matches: 9. Germline loops: CDR1 SGHTA, CDR2 FQGNSA. The CDR3 nucleotides are TGTGCCAGCAGCTTAGCGATTTACGGGGGGTTAGAGCAGTTCTTC. This codes for CASSLAIYGGLEQFF.

About this clonotype: Compared with germline, one end of the junction differs, possibly owing to a read error. The V and J genes are TRBV6-4 and TRBJ2-5; TRBD2 matches 8 bases. The CDR3 consists of 15 residues. Germline V CDR1 and CDR2: MRHNA, SNTAGT. DNA of the CDR3: TGTGCCAGCAGTGACACGGCGGGGGGACGAGAGACCGAGTACTTC. Translating gives CASSDTAGGRETEYF.

This clonotype came up many times. V is TRBV19 and J is TRBJ1-1; tentatively, D is TRBD1 (5 bases). The length of the CDR3 is 15 residues. Germline CDR1 is LNHDA and CDR2 is SQIVND (reference sequence). The germline V and J ends were trimmed by 2 bases and 3 bases, with 13 bases remaining between them. CDR3 sequence: CASSINPGGDTEAFF. CDR3 in DNA: TGTGCCAGTAGTATAAATCCGGGAGGGGACACTGAAGCTTTCTTT.

This clonotype was recorded many times. The chain links TRBV7-2 to TRBJ1-4, with 9 bases identical to TRBD1. The CDR3 length is 16 residues. Germline V lookup: CDR1 SGHTA, CDR2 FQGNSA. With V trimmed by 1 base and J by 5 bases, 5 bases remained unmatched. This CDR3 is CASSLVWGTGNEKLFF. The CDR3 region has the DNA TGTGCCAGCAGCTTAGTTTGGGGGACAGGGAATGAAAAACTGTTTTTT.

This clonotype was seen repeatedly, ten times or more. The genes are TRBV7-2 and TRBJ1-6, with unresolved D. Germline loops: CDR1 SGHTA, CDR2 FQGNSA. The CDR3 has 11 residues. V lost 5 bases and J lost 13, with 9 bases in between. The CDR3 protein is CASSLLGPLHF. CDR3 DNA: TGTGCCAGCAGCCTCCTAGGGCCCCTCCACTTT.